These 14 T cell receptor beta chains came from one sample sequenced in a study of blood T cells in healthy people across ages. The use of a sample-barcoded 5' primer and a J-beta primer mix characterized a second PCR of 7 to 11 cycles. TCRdb redid the calling of the 5' RACE reads with MiXCR, one entry per CDR3 protein. The sample lists roughly 680,000 distinct CDR3 sequences; roughly half were seen once. Source material: blood. These receptor sequences come from a woman of 80 years or more in good health.

This clonotype was found many times. The gene calls are TRBV6-5 and TRBJ2-2; tentatively, D is TRBD1 (6 bases). The CDR3 runs 13 residues. Trimming stripped 10 bases from V and 1 base from J, with 10 bases between. Germline CDR1 MNHEY, CDR2 SVGAGI. CDR3: CATKTGNTGELFF. CDR3 nucleotides: TGTGCCACTAAGACAGGGAACACCGGGGAGCTGTTTTTT.

This clonotype was picked up a small number of times. The V call is TRBV29-1, the J call TRBJ2-1; 8 bases align to TRBD1. The CDR3 extends over 12 amino acids. In germline, CDR1 is SQVTM, CDR2 ANQGSEA. The V gene end was trimmed by 8 bases and the J gene end by 6 bases; junction bases not matched to a gene: 6. The CDR3 DNA is TGCAGCATGACAGGGGATGGCAATGAGCAGTTCTTC. Translating it yields CSMTGDGNEQFF.

This clonotype occurred many times. The genes are TRBV20-1 and TRBJ2-1; 8 positions match TRBD2. Trimming cost V 4 bases and J 0 bases; bases outside gene matches: 5. The germline V gene has CDR1 DFQATT and CDR2 SNEGSKA (reference sequence). This CDR3 spans 15 amino acids. Here the CDR3 DNA reads TGCAGTGCTATTCCGGGACTAGGCTCCTACAATGAGCAGTTCTTC. It codes for CSAIPGLGSYNEQFF.

The chain combines TRBV27 with TRBJ2-7; the D is unclear. CDR1 is MNHEY and CDR2 is SMNVEV in the germline V gene (reference sequence). Between the trimmed V and J ends, which lost 2 bases and 6 bases, there was a span of 14 bases. The CDR3 is made up of 14 amino acids. As DNA, the CDR3 is TGTGCCAGCAGTTTACGGGCCCATTTAGGCGAGCAGTACTTC. Amino acids: CASSLRAHLGEQYF.

The V and J genes are TRBV7-2 and TRBJ2-3; unclear D gene. The germline V gene has CDR1 SGHTA and CDR2 FQGNSA. This CDR3 spans 12 amino acids. The V and J ends lost 3 bases and 5 bases respectively, with 6 bases between them. CDR3 sequence reads: CASSLFQDTQYF. Written as DNA, the CDR3 is TGTGCCAGCAGCTTGTTTCAAGATACGCAGTATTTT.

J is TRBJ2-6 and V is TRBV21-1; the table's D gene call, TRBD1, was not cross checked with the DNA. TRBV21-1 is classified as a pseudogene. There are 18 residues in the CDR3. CDR3 DNA: TGTACCAGCAGCAAAGATAGGGACAGGAGGTCTGGGGCCAACGTCCTGACTTTC. It is translated as CTSSKDRDRRSGANVLTF.

The chain joins TRBV14 to TRBJ2-3; 7 bases fit TRBD1. CDR1 and CDR2 (germline): SGHDN, FVKESK. The CDR3 runs to 14 residues. V was clipped by 4 bases and J by 1 base; unmatched bases: 2. CDR3 in amino acids: CASSLGTGTDTQYF. CDR3 coding DNA: TGTGCCAGCAGCCTCGGGACAGGCACAGATACGCAGTATTTT.

This clonotype was observed at least ten times. CDR3 DNA: TGTGCCAGCAGTCCCGGGATGGGGGGCTACACCTTC. As protein: CASSPGMGGYTF. The chain has TRBV12-3 or TRBV12-4 and TRBJ1-2; the D is unclear. The V gene lost 5 bases and the J gene lost 8 bases, with 12 bases spanning the gap. The CDR3 extends over 12 amino acids.

This clonotype was picked up many times. The chain couples TRBV6-2 or TRBV6-3 to TRBJ2-5; TRBD2 matches at 7 bases. The CDR3 is made up of 17 amino acids. The V and J ends lost 0 bases and 2 bases, in that order; junction bases with no gene match: 9. Germline V lookup: CDR1 MNHEY, CDR2 SVGEGT. CDR3: CASSYSTGREIQETQYF. The CDR3 region has the DNA TGTGCCAGCAGTTACTCGACTGGGCGGGAGATTCAAGAGACCCAGTACTTC.

This clonotype was counted many times. The rearrangement links TRBV7-9 to TRBJ2-1; the match to TRBD1 covers 8 bases. The CDR3 sequence is 15 residues long. Germline assignment: CDR1 SEHNR and CDR2 FQNEAQ (reference sequence). The ends lost 5 bases at V and 2 bases at J; junction bases unmatched: 5. CDR3 coding DNA: TGTGCCAGCAGCGCGGACAGGGTTACCTACAATGAGCAGTTCTTC. As protein: CASSADRVTYNEQFF.

On this clonotype itself: A much larger clone differs by one base, so this may be a read error. The CDR3 here is CAGSPIRANVLTF. The CDR3 bases are TGTGCCGGCAGCCCGATAAGGGCCAACGTCCTGACTTTC. This sequence joins TRBV27 and TRBJ2-6; D gene ambiguous. Germline V gene lookup returns CDR1 MNHEY and CDR2 SMNVEV (reference sequence). The CDR3 is made up of 13 amino acids.

This clonotype was found a few times. The CDR3 nucleotides are TGTGCCAGCAGCCAGGAGCGGGGGGGATTTGGGGAGCAGTTCTTC. Translation: CASSQERGGFGEQFF. The chain couples TRBV3-1 to TRBJ2-1; 10 bases are shared with TRBD2. V lost 3 bases, J lost 10 bases, and 9 bases stayed unmatched. In germline, CDR1 is LGHDT, CDR2 YNNKEL (reference sequence). This CDR3 region has 15 residues.

About this clonotype: A single base separates this from a much larger clone, so it may be a read error. The chain carries TRBV6-6 and TRBJ1-5; tentatively, D is TRBD1 (6 bases). Germline V gives CDR1 MNHNY, CDR2 SVGAGI (reference sequence). Trimming shortened V by 6 bases and J by 2 bases, and 17 bases separated the two germline ends. The CDR3 length is 16 residues. The CDR3 loop is CASSPGRGAGNQPQHF. Here the CDR3 DNA reads TGTGCCAGCAGCCCCGGACGGGGGGCAGGCAATCAGCCCCAGCATTTT.

This clonotype was counted at least ten times. V gene TRBV7-9 combines with J gene TRBJ2-1; perhaps TRBD1 as D (5 bases). Germline CDR1 is SEHNR and CDR2 is FQNEAQ (reference sequence). V dropped 2 bases and J dropped 4 bases, with 15 bases sitting between them. This CDR3 is built from 16 residues. This CDR3 is CASSLRSQGMYNEQFF. In DNA form, the CDR3 reads TGTGCCAGCAGCTTAAGATCCCAGGGCATGTACAATGAGCAGTTCTTC.